These T cell receptor beta chains were read from a single sample in a study of cytomegalovirus exposure and HLA in healthy donors. TCRdb's table, derived via immunoSEQ multiplex PCR, lists solely in-frame clones and lacks some. The sample has approximately 130,000 clones, 60% to 85% seen once. The sample comprised PBMCs. These receptors were collected from a woman between 35 and 50 years old in good health and CMV-seropositive. CDR3s leave out the opening cysteine and the closing phenylalanine or tryptophan. The order of the fields is CDR3 protein, V gene.

ASSATGTKSSGNTIY,TRBV9
ASSLVRNNEQF,TRBV5-1
ASSLGTPGTEAF,TRBV7-6
AWSLRGDTQY,TRBV30
AFSLSGNTIY,TRBV30
ASSPSGLLYEQY,TRBV7-2
ASSLGTSGLTDTQY,TRBV5-1
ASSPSTGQGYEQY,TRBV19
ASSPGGVWQETQY,TRBV4-3
AISQGGSTNEKLF,TRBV10-3
ASSQARGAYEQY,TRBV4-3
ASSSARGGDTEAF,TRBV5-4
ASGQGDTQY,TRBV7-2
ASSLPDRPYGYT,TRBV18
ASAGGAMNTEAF,TRBV28
ASSPGTRGYEQY,TRBV27
ASSPGGSSGNTIY,TRBV9
ASSLPGLAGVAYEQY,TRBV7-2
SSSLTGDARETQY,TRBV7-9
ASNRGQGHTEAF,TRBV30
ASSPVTGTASGNTIY,TRBV18
AISVAIEGGLDTQY,TRBV10-3
ASSVTRQGYTEAF,TRBV7-9
ASSLALGGQNYGYT,TRBV7-8
ASSEAPPLGSNNSPLH,TRBV6-1
ASSQDSNYGYT,TRBV28
ASSQDREVSSGGNTGELF,TRBV4-1
ASSMGQKWDNEQF,TRBV19
ASSLTGTGLPGISPLH,TRBV5-6
ASSLLGRAGTSMKKLF,TRBV28
AWSRSGFQPQH,TRBV30
ASSSGREPTGELF,TRBV19
ASSGQGTDTQY,TRBV2
ASSTTSGHKYNEQF,TRBV4-2
ASSQDWQVGGETQY,TRBV14
ASSLGTSSYEQY,TRBV5-1
ASSAQGAYAFQETQY,TRBV7-8
ASSRDQTGLSYGYT,TRBV19
AISESLDSPYGYT,TRBV10-3
ASSFLGAENTGELF,TRBV7-8
ASSLARQPQH,TRBV7-9
ASRGPTGVDEKLF,TRBV5-6
ASSLAIWVNRNTEAF,TRBV7-9
ASSLLGTYEQY,TRBV6-6
ASSIAQTATHEQY,TRBV19
ASSIRMFGLAVTDTQY,TRBV19
ASRPGTVGTQY,TRBV2
ASSWGTGPDTGELF,TRBV19
ASSTTGVDTQY,TRBV19
ASSLETGSPSGNTIY,TRBV5-4
ASSEGVAPDTQY,TRBV5-6
SVDWDRLYGYT,TRBV29-1
ASSVLEDTQY,TRBV9
AWSAEVRPREGYT,TRBV30
ASEGSYEQY,TRBV18
ASKTTGGNYGYT,TRBV2
ASSVAWTGLTGANVLT,TRBV9